This TCR beta chain is drawn from a study of blood T cells in healthy people across ages. Per germline, CDR1 MGHRA and CDR2 YSYEKL. The CDR3 sequence is 17 residues long. V shed 4 bases and J shed 3 bases, with 21 bases lying between them. Alongside a J-beta primer mix, a sample-barcoded 5' primer served in a second PCR lasting about 7 to 11 cycles. TCRdb analysed the 5' RACE reads with MiXCR anew, one entry per CDR3 protein. The data hold 750,000 to 950,000 distinct CDR3 sequences, with around 25% observed a single time. This clonotype has a handful of counts. The sample was also linked to a second study, of T cells of mothers and their children. This second report adds: When the second PCR was run, its M1S primer added sample barcodes and 2-4 random nucleotides.

The specimen was blood. The sequence derives from a boy aged 5-17 years in good health. The chain has TRBV4-1 and TRBJ2-5; D uncertain. The CDR3 reads CASSPAPQVGSKETQYF. CDR3 bases: TGCGCCAGCAGCCCCGCCCCGCAGGTTGGAAGTAAAGAGACCCAGTACTTC.